This T cell receptor (beta chain) emerged from a study of CD8 T cells in Susac syndrome (dated by TCRdb to about 2019). For context, the study as a whole: Whether CD8+ T cell activation and differentiation in Susac syndrome was antigen driven was tested using repertoire sequencing. On the study overall, not on this receptor specifically: The study acknowledged that relatively few individuals were included in the TCR sequencing and HLA analysis.

V is clipped by 4 bases and J by 6 bases, and the sequence between their germline boundaries is 11 bases long. CDR1 and CDR2 (SGDLS, YYNGEE) derive from the germline V gene. The CDR3 numbers 14 residues from cysteine through phenylalanine. The DNA shown is the 42-base CDR3, in frame from base 1. For this clonotype: Its antigen is not yet known. Qualities for individual bases were not recorded, and no much larger clone is one base off.

RNA was extracted using the RNeasy kit, and about 0.45 to 1 ug of the RNA was reverse transcribed with random hexamers. The immunoSEQ multiplex PCR assay, which covers 54 Vbeta and 13 Jbeta segments, was used to amplify TCR beta CDR3 regions. To correct PCR amplification bias, a synthetic template baseline was used for both primer optimization and computational correction. From the authors' description of their analysis: Reads were annotated to V, D and J genes per IMGT and analyzed with immunoSEQ Analyzer, keeping only productive sequences. To calculate clonality, Shannon entropy was normalized by log2 of the number of productive unique sequences and then subtracted from one. For each patient and control, public and private clones were evaluated among the 100 most prevalent clones. A clone was defined as Susac-specific if it was absent from the healthy and MS cohorts, from about a thousand published viral clones and from other ImmuneACCESS disease sequences. TCRdb's own reprocessing of the public reads used fastp at Q25 and MiXCR and kept productive beta chains. Each record represents a unique CDR3 protein, reported with the most common genes and DNA among its rows. These V and J calls originate from TCRdb's pipeline instead of the authors' own analysis. The sample profile shows roughly 200,000 distinct CDR3 sequences; approximately 93% of them were found once. The ten largest account for 0.1% to 0.12% of the sample.

Peripheral blood CD8+ and CD4+ T cells from healthy donors, Susac syndrome patients and multiple sclerosis patients were profiled by high-throughput TCR beta sequencing. Healthy donors were age- and sex-matched controls. Bulk CD8+ and CD4+ T cells were purified magnetically by negative isolation, whereas CD8+ TEMRA cells were enriched by FACS. Blood was collected in EDTA tubes and processed within 24 hours, with PBMCs isolated through density gradient centrifugation. PBMCs intended for TCR sequencing were frozen in liquid nitrogen and were later thawed in a 37 degrees C water bath. The sorted or isolated CD4+, CD8+ and CD8+ TEMRA cells had a purity of 90% or higher.

The chain was built from TRBV9 and TRBJ1-6, with an unclear D gene assignment. This receptor was taken from a human donor in good health. The material sequenced was CD4+ T cells from PBMCs. Here the CDR3 is given as CASSIGLPNSPLHF. The DNA sequence is as follows: TGTGCCAGCAGCATCGGACTCCCTAATTCACCCCTCCACTTT.